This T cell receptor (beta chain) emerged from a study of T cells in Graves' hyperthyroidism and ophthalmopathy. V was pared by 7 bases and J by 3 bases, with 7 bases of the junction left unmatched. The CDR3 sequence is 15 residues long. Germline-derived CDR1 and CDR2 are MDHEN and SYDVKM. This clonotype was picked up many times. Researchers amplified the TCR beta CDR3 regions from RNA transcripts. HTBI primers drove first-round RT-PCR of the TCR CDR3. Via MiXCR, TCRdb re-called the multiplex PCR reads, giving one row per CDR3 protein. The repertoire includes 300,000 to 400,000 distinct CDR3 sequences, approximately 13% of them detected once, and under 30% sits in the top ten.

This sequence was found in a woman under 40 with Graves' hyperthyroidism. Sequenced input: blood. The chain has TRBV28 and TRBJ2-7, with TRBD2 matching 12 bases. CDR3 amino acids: CASTMTSGSLYEQYF. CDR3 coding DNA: TGTGCCAGCACCATGACTAGCGGGAGCCTCTACGAGCAGTACTTC. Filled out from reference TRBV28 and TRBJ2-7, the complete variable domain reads DVKVTQSSRYLVKRTGEKVFLECVQDMDHENMFWYRQDPGLGLRLIYFSYDVKMKEKGDIPEGYSVSREKKERFSLILESASTNQTSMYLCASTMTSGSLYEQYFGPGTRLTVT.